This T cell receptor (beta chain) was retrieved from a study of T-cell reconstitution after alpha-beta-depleted transplantation in children. Broader study findings: Day-60 TCRbeta diversity that was high in some patients was derived from surviving recipient T cells and thymic progenitors. Several hundred expanded graft clones reportedly were the source of alpha-beta T cells about two months after transplant. By one year post-transplant, T-cell counts and diversity largely arose from T cells that were newly produced.

Germline V gene lookup returns CDR1 SEHNR and CDR2 FQNEAQ (reference sequence). This CDR3 is built from 14 residues. V was pared by 6 bases and J by 0 bases, with 9 bases between. Comment on this clonotype: Its specificity is not known.

Unique molecular identifiers were incorporated into the prepared TCRbeta library. TCRdb reprocessed the PCR reads with MiXCR, giving one entry per CDR3 protein. The repertoire has about 130,000 distinct CDR3 sequences, about 9.6% of them found once; the top ten carry around 24%. V usage is TRBV7-9 and J usage is TRBJ1-5; D not certain. The TCR comes from a girl under three years old who had a stem cell transplant for combined immunodeficiency, so the T cells may come from the graft donor. The sample here was PBMCs, mostly from graft donor cells, taken 180 days after TCRalphabeta/CD19-depleted stem cell transplant. The CDR3 here is CASRPRDSNQPQHF. The CDR3 DNA sequence: TGTGCCAGCAGACCGCGGGATAGCAATCAGCCCCAGCATTTT.